This T cell receptor beta chain originates from a study of shared clonotypes between healthy human individuals. The overall study: Each donor contributed plates that comprised three CD4 naive, three CD4 memory, two CD8 naive and one CD8 memory.

All donors were healthy HIV-negative adults lacking recent acute infections or vaccinations. The CDR3 runs to 14 residues. Trimming shortened V by 0 bases and J by 7 bases, and 11 bases separated the two germline ends. The germline gives CDR1 SGHRS, CDR2 YFSETQ. The repertoire was sequenced with immunoSEQ multiplex PCR; TCRdb's copy has only in-frame clones and lacks some. Among 2 million to 2.5 million clones, approximately 96% were seen once, and the ten largest hold less than 0.15%. As to this clone: The antigen is unknown. Other DNA sequences from this sample encode an identical CDR3 as well.

Whole-study findings and limits: Richness estimates generally favored naive over memory subsets. Shared clonotypes across all four donors exceeded non-shared ones in generation probability.

V is TRBV5-1 and J is TRBJ1-5, with D possibly matching TRBD1 (5 bases). The origin of this receptor is a man aged 18-30 years in good health. Sequenced: naive CD4+ T cells sorted from blood. Documented subset: CD45RA+ positively selected. CDR3 amino acids: CASSLEGAGQPQHF. In nucleotides, the CDR3 is TGCGCCAGCAGCTTGGAAGGGGCAGGGCAGCCCCAGCATTTT.